This T cell receptor (beta chain) was sequenced during a study of cytomegalovirus exposure and HLA in healthy donors. The J segment lost 8 bases and the V segment lost 3 bases, leaving 4 bases of the junction unmatched. Germline CDR1 SEHNR, CDR2 FQNEAQ (reference sequence). CDR3 length: 14 residues. 60 Vbeta and 13 Jbeta primers were used in PCR. The assay was immunoSEQ multiplex PCR, and TCRdb's table has in-frame clones only and misses some. This sample's table reports about 20,000 clones. The donors (healthy individuals) were bone marrow donors. The specimen was PBMCs. The genes are TRBV7-9 and TRBJ2-1, with 10 bases identical to TRBD1. The TCR originated in a man in his fifties or sixties in good health and CMV-seropositive. The CDR3 DNA reads TGTGCCAGCAGCTTGGGACAGGGGATGGATGAGCAGTTCTTC. It specifies CASSLGQGMDEQFF.